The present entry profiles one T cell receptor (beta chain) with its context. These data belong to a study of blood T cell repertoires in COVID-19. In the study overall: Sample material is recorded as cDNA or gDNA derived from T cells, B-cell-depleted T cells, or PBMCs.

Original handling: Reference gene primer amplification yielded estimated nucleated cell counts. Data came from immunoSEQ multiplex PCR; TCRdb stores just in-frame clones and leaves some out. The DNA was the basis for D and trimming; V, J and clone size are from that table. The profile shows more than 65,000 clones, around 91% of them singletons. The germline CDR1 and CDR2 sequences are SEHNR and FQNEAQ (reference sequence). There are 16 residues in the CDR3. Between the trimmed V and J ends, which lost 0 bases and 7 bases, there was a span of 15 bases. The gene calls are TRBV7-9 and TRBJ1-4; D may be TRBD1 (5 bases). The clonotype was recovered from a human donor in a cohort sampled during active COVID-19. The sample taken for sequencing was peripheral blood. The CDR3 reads CASSLASRGAGEKLFF. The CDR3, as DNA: TGTGCCAGCAGCTTAGCGTCGCGCGGGGCTGGTGAAAAACTGTTTTTT.